One sample yielded the 17 T cell receptor beta chains listed below, sequenced in a study of T cells after posttransplantation cyclophosphamide (dated by TCRdb to about 2016). Libraries were made using the immunoSEQ multiplex PCR assay. Imported from immuneACCESS, the table was reduced by TCRdb to in-frame sequences with V and J called. These copies leave out some clones; in studies compared against another copy, an unresolved V gene accounts for under half, and the cause of the remainder is not known. The table notes 40,000 to 55,000 clones here, none of them singletons. The ten largest make up roughly 2.1% of the sample. The sample was PBMCs. The receptor set was obtained from a man between 40 and 49 years old in good health, CMV-negative, and a related stem cell transplant donor.

The chain uses TRBV6-1 and TRBJ1-4; D is ambiguous. CDR1 is MNHNS and CDR2 is SASEGT in the germline V gene. The V and J ends lost 8 bases and 3 bases respectively, with 16 bases between them. The CDR3 covers 15 residues. CDR3 loop: CASAPAGSSNEKLFF. CDR3 coding DNA: TGTGCCAGCGCCCCGGCGGGTTCTTCTAATGAAAAACTGTTTTTT.

This clone has a count of ten or more. This chain connects TRBV7-6 to TRBJ2-2; D not certain. The CDR3 covers 14 residues. V gave up 5 bases and J gave up 6 bases, with 13 bases separating them. From germline, CDR1 is SGHVS and CDR2 FNYEAQ. The CDR3 spells CASSKTTGAGELFF. For the CDR3, the DNA is TGTGCCAGCAGCAAAACGACGGGTGCCGGGGAGCTGTTTTTT.

This chain links TRBV5-1 with TRBJ2-5; TRBD1 agrees at 12 bases. TRBJ2-7 matches the DNA end more closely, so the J call is doubtful. This CDR3 region has 16 residues. Germline V gene sequence: CDR1 SGHRS, CDR2 YFSETQ. The DNA for the CDR3 is TGCGCCAGCAGCTTGGAGGGACAGGGGGCAAACGACGAGCAGTACTTC. It is translated as CASSLEGQGANDEQYF.

In its sample, this clone was seen many times. The genes are TRBV10-3 and TRBJ1-5; D ambiguous. The V end was cut by 0 bases, the J end by 8 bases, with 8 bases between. In germline, CDR1 is ENHRY, CDR2 SYGVKD. The CDR3 length is 13 residues. CDR3 DNA sequence: TGTGCCATCAGTGAGTCGCGGTCGGAGCCCCAGCATTTT. It yields the protein CAISESRSEPQHF.

This clone was seen at least ten times. The chain links TRBV6-1 to TRBJ1-1, with TRBD1 identical over 8 bases. CDR1 and CDR2 from the germline V gene are MNHNS and SASEGT. V trimming: 6 bases; J trimming: 0 bases; junction bases outside the gene matches: 3. CDR3 length: 14 amino acids. CDR3 sequence: CASSRQGLNTEAFF. The CDR3 nucleotides read TGTGCCAGCAGCCGACAGGGGTTGAACACTGAAGCTTTCTTT.

This clone was counted a few times. V usage is TRBV6-4 and J usage is TRBJ1-6; tentatively, D is TRBD1 (5 bases). Germline CDR1 MRHNA, CDR2 SNTAGT. The CDR3 has 13 amino acids. Trimming pared 6 bases from V and 10 bases from J, leaving 13 bases between. The CDR3 DNA sequence: TGTGCCAGCAGAAGTGACAGTTTCTCACCCCTCCACTTT. Translating gives CASRSDSFSPLHF.

This clone was counted many times. The CDR3 DNA reads TGTGCCAGCTCACCGGCCCCACAGGGTACGCAGTATTTT. Its translation: CASSPAPQGTQYF. The chain joins TRBV18 to TRBJ2-3, with a weak D call TRBD1 (6 bases). The CDR3 runs to 13 residues. V lost 3 bases to trimming and J lost 8 bases, with 12 bases between them. CDR1 and CDR2 (germline): KGHSH, LQKENI.

The rearrangement joins TRBV30 to TRBJ2-3; 8 nucleotides align to TRBD2. Unmatched junction bases numbered 7, after V lost 3 bases and J lost 2 bases. The CDR3 is made up of 15 amino acids. Germline V CDR1 and CDR2: GTSNPN, SVGIG (reference sequence). The chain's CDR3 is CAWSPGTRNTDTQYF. CDR3 DNA sequence: TGTGCCTGGAGCCCCGGGACTAGGAACACAGATACGCAGTATTTT.

V is TRBV18 and J is TRBJ1-2; 8 nucleotides agree with TRBD1. V was clipped by 3 bases and J by 6 bases; unmatched bases: 9. Germline V CDR1 and CDR2: KGHSH, LQKENI. This CDR3 comprises 15 residues. The CDR3 DNA sequence: TGTGCCAGCTCACCGATCCAGGGGGCTTTGGATGGCTACACCTTC. Its translation is CASSPIQGALDGYTF.

This clone showed up many times. The V and J genes are TRBV6-5 and TRBJ1-1, with 8 positions matching TRBD1. This CDR3 comprises 12 residues. Germline assignment: CDR1 MNHEY and CDR2 SVGAGI. With V trimmed by 6 bases and J by 8 bases, 5 bases remained unmatched. CDR3 DNA sequence: TGTGCCAGCAGACCAGACAGGGGCGAAGCTTTCTTT. This encodes CASRPDRGEAFF.

At least ten counts were recorded for this clone. This chain connects TRBV29-1 to TRBJ2-1; D remains unclear. Germline CDR1 SQVTM, CDR2 ANQGSEA. The V gene lost 5 bases and the J gene lost 3 bases, with 11 bases spanning the gap. This CDR3 is 13 amino acids long. Here the CDR3 DNA reads TGCAGCGTTCGTCAGGCTCTCTACAATGAGCAGTTCTTC. It yields the protein CSVRQALYNEQFF.

The table lists this clone with a few counts. This sequence joins TRBV6-6 and TRBJ2-3; 7 bases line up with TRBD1. CDR1 and CDR2 from the germline V gene are MNHNY and SVGAGI (reference sequence). This CDR3 has 15 residues. The V gene end was trimmed by 4 bases and the J gene end by 1 base; junction bases not matched to a gene: 5. CDR3 sequence reads: CASSSLGTGTDTQYF. CDR3 coding DNA: TGTGCCAGCAGTTCTTTGGGGACAGGCACAGATACGCAGTATTTT.

This clone was detected many times. The gene calls are TRBV7-8 and TRBJ1-2; 7 bases line up with TRBD1. The V gene's germline CDR1 is SGHVS and CDR2 FQNEAQ. The CDR3 is made up of 15 amino acids. The V segment lost 5 bases and the J segment 2 bases; nucleotides outside the gene matches: 8. The CDR3 spells CASSARQGWNYGYTF. The DNA of the CDR3 is TGTGCCAGCAGCGCTCGACAGGGTTGGAACTATGGCTACACCTTC. Variable domain in full (rest from reference TRBV7-8 and TRBJ1-2): GAGVSQSPRYKVAKRGQDVALRCDPISGHVSLFWYQQALGQGPEFLTYFQNEAQLDKSGLPSDRFFAERPEGSVSTLKIQRTQQEDSAVYLCASSARQGWNYGYTFGSGTRLTVV.

Many counts were recorded for this clone. The genes are TRBV9 and TRBJ1-4; maybe TRBD1 (6 bases). The CDR3 extends over 15 amino acids. V shed 2 bases and J shed 7 bases, with 15 bases lying between them. CDR1 is SGDLS and CDR2 is YYNGEE in the germline V gene. In DNA, the CDR3 is TGTGCCAGCAGCGTTAGACAGGATGGGAGTGAAAAACTGTTTTTT. Protein: CASSVRQDGSEKLFF.

This clone was observed at least ten times. The chain carries TRBV5-6 and TRBJ1-4; D is possibly TRBD1 (5 bases). The V end lost 0 bases, the J end lost 7 bases, and 13 bases lay between the germline ends. The germline V gene encodes CDR1 SGHDT and CDR2 YYEEEE. This CDR3 is built from 15 residues. The CDR3 sequence: CASSLAPGLGEKLFF. The CDR3 coding sequence is TGTGCCAGCAGCTTGGCTCCAGGGTTGGGTGAAAAACTGTTTTTT.

This clone came up many times. The rearrangement uses TRBV7-9 and TRBJ1-4; D is ambiguous. The V and J ends lost 6 bases and 2 bases respectively, with 13 bases between them. Germline V gene data show CDR1 as SEHNR and CDR2 as FQNEAQ (reference sequence). CDR3 length: 15 amino acids. In DNA, the CDR3 is TGTGCCAGCAGTATAAGTTCCGCGACTAATGAAAAACTGTTTTTT. Protein: CASSISSATNEKLFF.

This clone appeared many times. The chain joins TRBV5-4 to TRBJ1-2; 10 positions agree with TRBD1. The germline V gene has CDR1 SGHNT and CDR2 YYREEE (reference sequence). The CDR3 is 14 residues long. After removal of 5 bases from V and 6 bases from J, the junction contained 7 bases not matched to a gene. CDR3 coding DNA: TGTGCCAGCAGAGGGGGACAGGGGTTCGATGGCTACACCTTC. The encoded protein is CASRGGQGFDGYTF.